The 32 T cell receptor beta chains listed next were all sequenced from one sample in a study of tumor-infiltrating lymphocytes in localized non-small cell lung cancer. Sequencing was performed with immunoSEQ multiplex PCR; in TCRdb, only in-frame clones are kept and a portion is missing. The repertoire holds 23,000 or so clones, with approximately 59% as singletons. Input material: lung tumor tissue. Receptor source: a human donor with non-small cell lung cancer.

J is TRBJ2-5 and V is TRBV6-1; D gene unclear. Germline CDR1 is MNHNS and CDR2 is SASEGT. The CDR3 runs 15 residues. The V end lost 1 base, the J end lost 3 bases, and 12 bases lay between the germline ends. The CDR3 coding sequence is TGTGCCAGCAGTGAAGGCCGTACCAATAAAGAGACCCAGTACTTC. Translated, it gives CASSEGRTNKETQYF.

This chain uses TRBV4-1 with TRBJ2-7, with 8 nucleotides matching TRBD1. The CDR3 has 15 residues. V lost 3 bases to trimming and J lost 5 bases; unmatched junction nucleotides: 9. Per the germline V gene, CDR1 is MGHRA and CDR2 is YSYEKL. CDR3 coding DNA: TGCGCCAGCAGCCACGCCGGACAGGGAATCGACGAGCAGTACTTC. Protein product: CASSHAGQGIDEQYF.

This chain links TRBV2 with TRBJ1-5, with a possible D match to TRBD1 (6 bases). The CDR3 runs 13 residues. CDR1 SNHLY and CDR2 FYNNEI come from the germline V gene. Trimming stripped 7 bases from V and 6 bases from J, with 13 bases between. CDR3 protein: CASNTGFGQPQHF. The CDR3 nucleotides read TGTGCCAGCAATACAGGGTTTGGTCAGCCCCAGCATTTT.

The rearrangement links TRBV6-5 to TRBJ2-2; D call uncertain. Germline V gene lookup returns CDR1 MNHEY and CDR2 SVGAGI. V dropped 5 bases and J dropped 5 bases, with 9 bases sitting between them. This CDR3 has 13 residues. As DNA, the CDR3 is TGTGCCAGCAGTGAAAGGTGGACCGGGGAGCTGTTTTTT. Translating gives CASSERWTGELFF.

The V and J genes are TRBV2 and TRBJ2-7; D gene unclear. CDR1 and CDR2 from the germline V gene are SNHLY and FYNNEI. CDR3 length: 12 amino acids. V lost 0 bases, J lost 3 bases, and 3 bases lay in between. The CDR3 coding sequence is TGTGCCAGCAGTGAAGCTAACTACGAGCAGTACTTC. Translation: CASSEANYEQYF.

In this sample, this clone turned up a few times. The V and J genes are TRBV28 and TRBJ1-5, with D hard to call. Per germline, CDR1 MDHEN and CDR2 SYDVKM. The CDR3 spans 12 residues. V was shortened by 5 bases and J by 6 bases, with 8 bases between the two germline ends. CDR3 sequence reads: CASSPAGQPQHF. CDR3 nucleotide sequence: TGTGCCAGCAGTCCTGCCGGTCAGCCCCAGCATTTT.

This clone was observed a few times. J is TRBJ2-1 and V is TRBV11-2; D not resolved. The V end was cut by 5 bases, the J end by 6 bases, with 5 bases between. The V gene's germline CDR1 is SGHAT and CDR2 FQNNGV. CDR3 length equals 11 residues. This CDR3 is CASSVGNEQFF. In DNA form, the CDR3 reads TGTGCCAGCAGCGTAGGCAATGAGCAGTTCTTC.

CDR3: CASSLSGLASTGELFF. The CDR3 DNA follows: TGTGCCAGCAGTTTGTCAGGGCTAGCATCTACCGGGGAGCTGTTTTTT. V usage is TRBV28 and J usage is TRBJ2-2, with D tentatively TRBD1 or TRBD2 (5 bases each). Germline V lookup: CDR1 MDHEN, CDR2 SYDVKM. The length of the CDR3 is 16 residues. Trimming shortened V by 3 bases and J by 5 bases, and 16 bases separated the two germline ends.

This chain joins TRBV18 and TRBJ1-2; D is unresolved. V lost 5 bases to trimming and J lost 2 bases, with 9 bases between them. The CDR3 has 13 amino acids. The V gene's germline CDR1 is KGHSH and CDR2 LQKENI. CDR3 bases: TGTGCCAGCTCAGCGGGAAGGAACTATGGCTACACCTTC. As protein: CASSAGRNYGYTF.

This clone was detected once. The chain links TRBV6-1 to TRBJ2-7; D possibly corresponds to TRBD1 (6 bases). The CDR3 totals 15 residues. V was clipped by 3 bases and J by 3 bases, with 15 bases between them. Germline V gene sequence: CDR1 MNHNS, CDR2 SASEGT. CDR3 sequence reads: CASSDPQGIVYEQYF. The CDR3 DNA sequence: TGTGCCAGCAGTGATCCGCAGGGGATAGTCTACGAGCAGTACTTC.

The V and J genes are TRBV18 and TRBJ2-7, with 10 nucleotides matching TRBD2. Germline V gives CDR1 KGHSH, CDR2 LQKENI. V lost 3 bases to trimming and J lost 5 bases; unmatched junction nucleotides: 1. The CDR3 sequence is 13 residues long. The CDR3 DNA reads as TGTGCCAGCTCACCGGGACTAGCGAACGAGCAGTACTTC. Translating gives CASSPGLANEQYF.

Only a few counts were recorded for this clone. CDR3 sequence: CASSVNKGKLFF. In DNA, the CDR3 is TGTGCCAGCAGCGTAAATAAGGGAAAACTGTTTTTT. The chain uses TRBV9 and TRBJ1-4; unclear D gene. The V gene lost 1 base and the J gene lost 10 bases, with 8 bases spanning the gap. The germline V gene encodes CDR1 SGDLS and CDR2 YYNGEE. The CDR3 totals 12 residues.

The CDR3 reads CAISLGLAGSGELFF. The CDR3 bases are TGTGCCATCAGCCTGGGACTAGCGGGTTCCGGGGAGCTGTTTTTT. This chain connects TRBV10-3 to TRBJ2-2, with 12 bases matching TRBD2. CDR3 size: 15 residues. Trimming took 6 bases from V and 6 from J; bases not matched to a gene: 5. Germline assignment: CDR1 ENHRY and CDR2 SYGVKD.

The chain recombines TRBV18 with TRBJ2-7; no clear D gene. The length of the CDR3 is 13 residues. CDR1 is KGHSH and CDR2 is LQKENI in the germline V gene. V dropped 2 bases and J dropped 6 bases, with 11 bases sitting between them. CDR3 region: CASSPGRRGEQYF. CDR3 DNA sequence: TGTGCCAGCTCACCAGGCAGGCGCGGCGAGCAGTACTTC.

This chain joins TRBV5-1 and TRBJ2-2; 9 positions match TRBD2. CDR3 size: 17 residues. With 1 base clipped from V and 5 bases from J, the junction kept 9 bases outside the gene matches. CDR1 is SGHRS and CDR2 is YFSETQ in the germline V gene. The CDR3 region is CASSLLGSGSATGELFF. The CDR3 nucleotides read TGCGCCAGCAGCTTGCTCGGTAGCGGGAGCGCAACCGGGGAGCTGTTTTTT.

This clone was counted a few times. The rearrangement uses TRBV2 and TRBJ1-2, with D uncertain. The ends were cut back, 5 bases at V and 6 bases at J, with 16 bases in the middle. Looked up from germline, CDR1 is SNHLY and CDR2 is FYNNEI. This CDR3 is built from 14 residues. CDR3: CASSLRPELNGYTF. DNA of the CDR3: TGTGCCAGCAGTCTACGACCGGAGCTCAATGGCTACACCTTC. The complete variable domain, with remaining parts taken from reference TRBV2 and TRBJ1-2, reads EPEVTQTPSHQVTQMGQEVILRCVPISNHLYFYWYRQILGQKVEFLVSFYNNEISEKSEIFDDQFSVERPDGSNFTLKIRSTKLEDSAMYFCASSLRPELNGYTFGSGTRLTVV.

CDR3 DNA: TGTGCCAGCAGTCCTAGCGGGAGGAACACCGGGGAGCTGTTTTTT. It translates to CASSPSGRNTGELFF. The genes are TRBV9 and TRBJ2-2; 10 nucleotides match TRBD2. The V gene's germline CDR1 is SGDLS and CDR2 YYNGEE. The length of the CDR3 is 15 residues. With V trimmed by 5 bases and J by 1 base, 2 bases remained unmatched.

The CDR3 coding sequence is TGTGCCAGCAGCCGCGATACAGGGGTTAACACTGAAGCTTTCTTT. Its protein product is CASSRDTGVNTEAFF. J is TRBJ1-1 and V is TRBV11-2; 7 positions agree with TRBD1. The germline V gene has CDR1 SGHAT and CDR2 FQNNGV. With V trimmed by 5 bases and J by 2 bases, 8 bases remained unmatched. This CDR3 spans 15 amino acids.

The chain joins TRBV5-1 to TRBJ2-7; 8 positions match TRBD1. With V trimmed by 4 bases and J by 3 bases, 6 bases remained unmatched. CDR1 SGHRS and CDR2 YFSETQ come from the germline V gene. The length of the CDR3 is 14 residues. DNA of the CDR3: TGCGCCAGCAGCCAGGACAGGGAGTACTACGAGCAGTACTTC. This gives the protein CASSQDREYYEQYF.

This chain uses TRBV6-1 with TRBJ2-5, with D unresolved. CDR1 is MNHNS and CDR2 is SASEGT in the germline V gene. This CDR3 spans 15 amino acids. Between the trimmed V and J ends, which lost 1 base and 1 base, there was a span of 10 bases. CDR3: CASSEGLGFQETQYF. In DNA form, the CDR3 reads TGTGCCAGCAGTGAAGGACTCGGATTCCAAGAGACCCAGTACTTC.

CDR3 sequence (DNA): TGTGCCAGCAGCCCTGGGGACCGTAGCCTCGACGAGCAGTACTTC. This sequence encodes CASSPGDRSLDEQYF. The chain uses TRBV5-4 and TRBJ2-7; D may match TRBD1 or TRBD2 (5 bases each). Germline CDR1 SGHNT, CDR2 YYREEE (reference sequence). The V end lost 4 bases, the J end lost 5 bases, and 19 bases lay between the germline ends. The CDR3 is 15 residues long.

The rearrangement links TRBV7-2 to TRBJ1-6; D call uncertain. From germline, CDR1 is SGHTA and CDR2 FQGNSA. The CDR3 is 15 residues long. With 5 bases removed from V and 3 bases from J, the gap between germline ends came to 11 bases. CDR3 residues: CASSPRVDYNSPLHF. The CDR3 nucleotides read TGTGCCAGCAGCCCGAGGGTAGACTATAATTCACCCCTCCACTTT.

The CDR3 reads CASSVRRESPYEQFF. The CDR3 DNA reads as TGTGCCAGCAGTGTTAGGCGGGAATCCCCTTATGAGCAGTTCTTC. The gene calls are TRBV2 and TRBJ2-1; D perhaps matches TRBD2 (6 bases). Germline CDR1 SNHLY, CDR2 FYNNEI. V lost 4 bases to trimming and J lost 8 bases, with 18 bases between them. There are 15 residues in the CDR3.

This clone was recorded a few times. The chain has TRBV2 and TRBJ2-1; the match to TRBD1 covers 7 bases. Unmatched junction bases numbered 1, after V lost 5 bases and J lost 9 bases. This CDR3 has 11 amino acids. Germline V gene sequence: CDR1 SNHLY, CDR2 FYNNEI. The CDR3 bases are TGTGCCAGCAGTTGGGACAGTGAGCAGTTCTTC. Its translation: CASSWDSEQFF.

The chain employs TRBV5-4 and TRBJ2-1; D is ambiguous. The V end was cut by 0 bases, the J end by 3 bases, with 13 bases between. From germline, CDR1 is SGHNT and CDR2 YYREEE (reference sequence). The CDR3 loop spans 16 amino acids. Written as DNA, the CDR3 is TGTGCCAGCAGCTTGGAGGGTAGACTTTTCTACAATGAGCAGTTCTTC. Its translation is CASSLEGRLFYNEQFF.

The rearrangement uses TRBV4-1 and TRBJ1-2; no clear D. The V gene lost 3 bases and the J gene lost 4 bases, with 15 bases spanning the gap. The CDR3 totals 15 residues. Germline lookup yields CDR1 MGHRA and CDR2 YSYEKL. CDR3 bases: TGCGCCAGCAGCCACAACGAGGAGGGAGGCTATGGCTACACCTTC. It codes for CASSHNEEGGYGYTF.

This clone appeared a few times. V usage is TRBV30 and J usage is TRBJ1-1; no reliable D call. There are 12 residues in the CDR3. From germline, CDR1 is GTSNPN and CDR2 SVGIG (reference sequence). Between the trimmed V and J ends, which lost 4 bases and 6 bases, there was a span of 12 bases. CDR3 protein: CAWKRQSSEAFF. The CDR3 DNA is TGTGCCTGGAAGAGGCAGAGCTCTGAAGCTTTCTTT. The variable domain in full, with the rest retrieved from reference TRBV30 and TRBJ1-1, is SQTIHQWPATLVQPVGSPLSLECTVEGTSNPNLYWYRQAAGRGLQLLFYSVGIGQISSEVPQNLSASRPQDRQFILSSKKLLLSDSGFYLCAWKRQSSEAFFGQGTRLTVV.

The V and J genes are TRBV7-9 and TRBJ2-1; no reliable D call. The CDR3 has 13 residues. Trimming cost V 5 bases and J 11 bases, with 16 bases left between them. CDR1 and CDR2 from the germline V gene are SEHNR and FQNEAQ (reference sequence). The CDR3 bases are TGTGCCAGCAGCCCTACCTCGACTGGGAAGCAGTTCTTC. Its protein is CASSPTSTGKQFF. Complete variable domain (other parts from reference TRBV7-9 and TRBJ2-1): DTGVSQNPRHKITKRGQNVTFRCDPISEHNRLYWYRQTLGQGPEFLTYFQNEAQLEKSRLLSDRFSAERPKGSFSTLEIQRTEQGDSAMYLCASSPTSTGKQFFGPGTRLTVL.

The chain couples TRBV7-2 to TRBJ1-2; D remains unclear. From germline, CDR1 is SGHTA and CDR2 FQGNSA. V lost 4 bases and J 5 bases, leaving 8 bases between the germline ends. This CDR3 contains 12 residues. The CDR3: CASSSYSYGYTF. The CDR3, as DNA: TGTGCCAGCAGCTCGTACTCATATGGCTACACCTTC.

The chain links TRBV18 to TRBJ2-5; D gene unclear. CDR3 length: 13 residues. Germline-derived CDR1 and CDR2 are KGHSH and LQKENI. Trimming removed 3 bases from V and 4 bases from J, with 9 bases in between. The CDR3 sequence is CASSPSLRETQYF. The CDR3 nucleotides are TGTGCCAGCTCACCTTCCCTTAGAGAGACCCAGTACTTC.

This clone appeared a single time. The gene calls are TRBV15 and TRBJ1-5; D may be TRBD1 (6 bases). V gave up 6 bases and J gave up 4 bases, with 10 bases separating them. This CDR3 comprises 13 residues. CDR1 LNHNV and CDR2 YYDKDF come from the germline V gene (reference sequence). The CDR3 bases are TGTGCCACCAGTGGACAGTTAAATCAGCCCCAGCATTTT. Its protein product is CATSGQLNQPQHF.

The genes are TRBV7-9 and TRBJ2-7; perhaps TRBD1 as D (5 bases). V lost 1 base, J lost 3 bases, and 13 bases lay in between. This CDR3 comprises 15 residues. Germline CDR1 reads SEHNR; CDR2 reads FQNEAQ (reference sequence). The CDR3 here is CASSLVSQGVYEQYF. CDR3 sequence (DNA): TGTGCCAGCAGCTTAGTTTCTCAGGGTGTCTACGAGCAGTACTTC. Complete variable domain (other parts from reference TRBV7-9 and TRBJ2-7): DTGVSQNPRHKITKRGQNVTFRCDPISEHNRLYWYRQTLGQGPEFLTYFQNEAQLEKSRLLSDRFSAERPKGSFSTLEIQRTEQGDSAMYLCASSLVSQGVYEQYFGPGTRLTVT.